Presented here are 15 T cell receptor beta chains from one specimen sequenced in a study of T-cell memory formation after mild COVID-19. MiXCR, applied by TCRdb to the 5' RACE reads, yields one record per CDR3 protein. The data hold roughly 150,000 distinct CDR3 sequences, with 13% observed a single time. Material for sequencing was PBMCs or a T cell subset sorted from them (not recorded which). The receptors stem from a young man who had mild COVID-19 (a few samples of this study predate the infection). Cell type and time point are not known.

CDR3 residues: CSAPDPAGAFF. CDR3 bases: TGCAGTGCCCCGGACCCGGCAGGAGCTTTCTTT. The chain uses TRBV20-1 and TRBJ1-1; D unclear. Germline-derived CDR1 and CDR2 are DFQATT and SNEGSKA (reference sequence). V was pared by 6 bases and J by 10 bases, with 15 bases between. The CDR3 spans 11 residues.

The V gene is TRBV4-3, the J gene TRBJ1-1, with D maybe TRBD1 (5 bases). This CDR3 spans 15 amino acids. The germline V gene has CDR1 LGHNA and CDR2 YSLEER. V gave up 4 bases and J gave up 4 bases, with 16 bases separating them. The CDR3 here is CASSPGLPQTTEAFF. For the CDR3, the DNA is TGCGCCAGCAGCCCGGGACTTCCACAGACCACTGAAGCTTTCTTT.

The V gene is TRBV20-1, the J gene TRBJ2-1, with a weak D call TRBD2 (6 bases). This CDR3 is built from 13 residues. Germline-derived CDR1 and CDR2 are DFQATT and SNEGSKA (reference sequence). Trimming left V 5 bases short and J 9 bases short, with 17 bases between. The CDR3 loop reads CSAPLPRGSEQFF. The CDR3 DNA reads TGCAGTGCTCCCCTGCCTCGGGGGAGTGAGCAGTTCTTC.

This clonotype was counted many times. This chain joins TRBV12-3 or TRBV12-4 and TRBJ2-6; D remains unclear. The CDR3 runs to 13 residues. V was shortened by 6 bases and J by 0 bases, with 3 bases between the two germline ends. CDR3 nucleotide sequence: TGTGCCAGCAGGGACTCTGGGGCCAACGTCCTGACTTTC. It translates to CASRDSGANVLTF.

CDR3 in DNA: TGTGCCAGCTCAGGACAGCGGGGAAGCTATGGCTACACCTTC. This translates into CASSGQRGSYGYTF. This chain links TRBV2 with TRBJ1-2; weak D call: TRBD1 (6 bases). This CDR3 contains 14 residues. Germline CDR1 reads SNHLY; CDR2 reads FYNNEI. Between the trimmed V and J ends, which lost 8 bases and 4 bases, there was a span of 17 bases.

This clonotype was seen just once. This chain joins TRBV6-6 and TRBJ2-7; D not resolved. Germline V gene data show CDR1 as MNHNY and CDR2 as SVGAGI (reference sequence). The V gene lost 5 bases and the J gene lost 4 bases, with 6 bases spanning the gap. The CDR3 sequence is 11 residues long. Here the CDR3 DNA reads TGTGCCAGCAGTATGCTGTACGAGCAGTACTTC. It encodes CASSMLYEQYF.

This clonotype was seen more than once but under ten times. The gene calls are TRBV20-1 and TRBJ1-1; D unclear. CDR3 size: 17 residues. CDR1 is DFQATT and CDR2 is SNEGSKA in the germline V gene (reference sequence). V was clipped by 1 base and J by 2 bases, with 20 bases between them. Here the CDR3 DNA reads TGCAGTGCTAGAGGCCCAATTAGTTGGGCGGGTAACACTGAAGCTTTCTTT. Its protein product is CSARGPISWAGNTEAFF.

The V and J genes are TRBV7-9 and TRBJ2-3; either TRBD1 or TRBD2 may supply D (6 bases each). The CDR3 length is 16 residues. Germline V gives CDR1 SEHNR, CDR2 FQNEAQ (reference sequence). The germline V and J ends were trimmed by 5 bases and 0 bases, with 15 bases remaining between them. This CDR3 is CASSAAGGRSTDTQYF. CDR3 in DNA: TGTGCCAGCAGCGCCGCTGGGGGGCGCAGCACAGATACGCAGTATTTT.

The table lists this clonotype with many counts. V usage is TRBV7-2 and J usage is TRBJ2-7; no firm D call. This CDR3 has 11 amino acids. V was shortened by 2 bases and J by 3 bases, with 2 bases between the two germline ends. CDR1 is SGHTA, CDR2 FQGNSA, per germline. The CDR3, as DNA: TGTGCCAGCAGCTTACTCTACGAGCAGTACTTC. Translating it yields CASSLLYEQYF.

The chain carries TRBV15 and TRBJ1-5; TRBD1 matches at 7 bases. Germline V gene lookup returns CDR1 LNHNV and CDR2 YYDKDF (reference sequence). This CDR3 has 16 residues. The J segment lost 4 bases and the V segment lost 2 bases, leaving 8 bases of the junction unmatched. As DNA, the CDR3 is TGTGCCACCAGCAGAATGTCTGGGGACAGAAATCAGCCCCAGCATTTT. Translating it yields CATSRMSGDRNQPQHF.

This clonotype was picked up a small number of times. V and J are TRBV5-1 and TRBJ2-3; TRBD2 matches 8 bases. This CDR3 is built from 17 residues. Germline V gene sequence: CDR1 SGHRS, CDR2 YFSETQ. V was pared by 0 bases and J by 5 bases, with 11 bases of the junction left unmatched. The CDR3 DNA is TGCGCCAGCAGCTTGGCCTCCAGCGGGGGTAGTATAGATACGCAGTATTTT. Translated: CASSLASSGGSIDTQYF.

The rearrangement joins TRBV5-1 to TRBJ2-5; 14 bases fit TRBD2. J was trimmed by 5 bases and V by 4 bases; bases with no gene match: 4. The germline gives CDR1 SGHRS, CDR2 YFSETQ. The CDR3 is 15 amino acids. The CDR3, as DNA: TGCGCCAGCAGCCCGGGGACTAGCGGGGGTGAGACCCAGTACTTC. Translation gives CASSPGTSGGETQYF.

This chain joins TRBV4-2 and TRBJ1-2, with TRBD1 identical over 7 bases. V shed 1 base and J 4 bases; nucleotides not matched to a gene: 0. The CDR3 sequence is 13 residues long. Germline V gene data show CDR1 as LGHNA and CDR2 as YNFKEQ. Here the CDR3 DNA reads TGTGCCAGCAGCCAAGGGGACAGCTATGGCTACACCTTC. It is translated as CASSQGDSYGYTF.

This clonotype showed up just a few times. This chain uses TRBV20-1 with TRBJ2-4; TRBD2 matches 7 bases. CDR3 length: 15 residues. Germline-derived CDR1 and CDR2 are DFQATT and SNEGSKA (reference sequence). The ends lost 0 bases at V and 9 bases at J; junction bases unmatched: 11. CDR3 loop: CSARDATAGDFIQYF. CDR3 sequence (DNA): TGCAGTGCTAGAGATGCTACGGCGGGGGATTTCATTCAGTACTTC.

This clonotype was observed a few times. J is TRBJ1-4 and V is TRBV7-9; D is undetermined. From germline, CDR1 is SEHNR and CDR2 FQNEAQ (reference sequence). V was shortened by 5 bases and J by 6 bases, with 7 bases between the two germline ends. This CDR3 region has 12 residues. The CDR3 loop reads CASSAEYEKLFF. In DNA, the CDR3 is TGTGCCAGCAGCGCGGAGTATGAAAAACTGTTTTTT.